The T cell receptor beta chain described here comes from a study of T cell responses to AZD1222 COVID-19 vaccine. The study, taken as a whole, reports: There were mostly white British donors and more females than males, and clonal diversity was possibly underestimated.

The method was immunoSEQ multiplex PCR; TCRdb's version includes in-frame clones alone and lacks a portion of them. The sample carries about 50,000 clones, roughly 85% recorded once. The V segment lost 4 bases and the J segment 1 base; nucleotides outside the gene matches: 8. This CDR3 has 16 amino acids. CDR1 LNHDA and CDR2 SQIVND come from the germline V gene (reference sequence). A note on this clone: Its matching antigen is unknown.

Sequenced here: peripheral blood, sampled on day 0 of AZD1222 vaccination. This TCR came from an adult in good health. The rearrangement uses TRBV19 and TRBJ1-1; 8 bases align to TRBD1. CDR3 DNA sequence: TGTGCCAGTAGTACATTAAATGACAGGGGGAACACTGAAGCTTTCTTT. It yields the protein CASSTLNDRGNTEAFF.